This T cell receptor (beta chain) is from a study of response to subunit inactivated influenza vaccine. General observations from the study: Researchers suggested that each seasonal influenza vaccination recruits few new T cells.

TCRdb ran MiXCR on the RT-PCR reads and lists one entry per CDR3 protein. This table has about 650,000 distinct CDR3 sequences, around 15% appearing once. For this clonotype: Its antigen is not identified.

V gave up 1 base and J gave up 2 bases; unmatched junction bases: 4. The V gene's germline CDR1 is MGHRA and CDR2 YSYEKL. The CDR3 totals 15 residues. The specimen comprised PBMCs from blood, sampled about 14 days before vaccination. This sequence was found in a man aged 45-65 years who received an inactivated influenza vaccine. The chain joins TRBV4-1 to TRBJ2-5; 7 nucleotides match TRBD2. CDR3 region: CASSQVGTIQETQYF. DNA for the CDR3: TGCGCCAGCAGCCAAGTGGGGACTATACAAGAGACCCAGTACTTC.